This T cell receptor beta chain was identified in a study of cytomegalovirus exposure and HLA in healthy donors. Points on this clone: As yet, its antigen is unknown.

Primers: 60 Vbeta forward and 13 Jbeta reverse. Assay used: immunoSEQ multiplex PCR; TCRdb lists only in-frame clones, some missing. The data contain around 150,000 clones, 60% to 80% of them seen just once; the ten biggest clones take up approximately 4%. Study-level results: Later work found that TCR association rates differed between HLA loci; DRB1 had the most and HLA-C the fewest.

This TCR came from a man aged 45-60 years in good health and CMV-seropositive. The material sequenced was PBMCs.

The CDR3 is CASSLKAGGYNEQFF. The CDR3 nucleotides read TGTGCCAGCAGCTTAAAAGCGGGAGGCTACAATGAGCAGTTCTTC. The rearrangement uses TRBV7-3 and TRBJ2-1; 9 bases map to TRBD2. The CDR3 runs to 15 residues. V was clipped by 1 base and J by 3 bases; unmatched bases: 1. CDR1 and CDR2 from the germline V gene are SGHTA and FQGTGA.